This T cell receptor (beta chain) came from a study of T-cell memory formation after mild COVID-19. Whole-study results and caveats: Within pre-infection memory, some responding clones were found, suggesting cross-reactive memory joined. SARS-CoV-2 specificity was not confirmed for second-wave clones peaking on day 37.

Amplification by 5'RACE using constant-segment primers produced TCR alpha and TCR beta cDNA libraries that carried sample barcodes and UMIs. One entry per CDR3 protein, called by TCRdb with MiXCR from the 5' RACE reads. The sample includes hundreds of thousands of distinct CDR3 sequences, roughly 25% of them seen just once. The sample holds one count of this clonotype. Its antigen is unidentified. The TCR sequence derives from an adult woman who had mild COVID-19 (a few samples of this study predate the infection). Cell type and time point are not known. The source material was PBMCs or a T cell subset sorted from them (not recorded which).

The CDR3 reads CASSSLATSNTGELFF. The CDR3 nucleotides read TGTGCCAGCAGCTCTTTAGCGACATCGAACACCGGGGAGCTGTTTTTT. V usage is TRBV5-6 and J usage is TRBJ2-2, with D possibly TRBD2 on 5 matching bases. CDR3 length equals 16 residues. With 3 bases removed from V and 0 bases from J, the gap between germline ends came to 12 bases. The V gene's germline CDR1 is SGHDT and CDR2 YYEEEE. The full variable domain, with the rest looked up from reference TRBV5-6 and TRBJ2-2, is DAGVTQSPTHLIKTRGQQVTLRCSPKSGHDTVSWYQQALGQGPQFIFQYYEEEERQRGNFPDRFSGHQFPNYSSELNVNALLLGDSALYLCASSSLATSNTGELFFGEGSRLTVL.